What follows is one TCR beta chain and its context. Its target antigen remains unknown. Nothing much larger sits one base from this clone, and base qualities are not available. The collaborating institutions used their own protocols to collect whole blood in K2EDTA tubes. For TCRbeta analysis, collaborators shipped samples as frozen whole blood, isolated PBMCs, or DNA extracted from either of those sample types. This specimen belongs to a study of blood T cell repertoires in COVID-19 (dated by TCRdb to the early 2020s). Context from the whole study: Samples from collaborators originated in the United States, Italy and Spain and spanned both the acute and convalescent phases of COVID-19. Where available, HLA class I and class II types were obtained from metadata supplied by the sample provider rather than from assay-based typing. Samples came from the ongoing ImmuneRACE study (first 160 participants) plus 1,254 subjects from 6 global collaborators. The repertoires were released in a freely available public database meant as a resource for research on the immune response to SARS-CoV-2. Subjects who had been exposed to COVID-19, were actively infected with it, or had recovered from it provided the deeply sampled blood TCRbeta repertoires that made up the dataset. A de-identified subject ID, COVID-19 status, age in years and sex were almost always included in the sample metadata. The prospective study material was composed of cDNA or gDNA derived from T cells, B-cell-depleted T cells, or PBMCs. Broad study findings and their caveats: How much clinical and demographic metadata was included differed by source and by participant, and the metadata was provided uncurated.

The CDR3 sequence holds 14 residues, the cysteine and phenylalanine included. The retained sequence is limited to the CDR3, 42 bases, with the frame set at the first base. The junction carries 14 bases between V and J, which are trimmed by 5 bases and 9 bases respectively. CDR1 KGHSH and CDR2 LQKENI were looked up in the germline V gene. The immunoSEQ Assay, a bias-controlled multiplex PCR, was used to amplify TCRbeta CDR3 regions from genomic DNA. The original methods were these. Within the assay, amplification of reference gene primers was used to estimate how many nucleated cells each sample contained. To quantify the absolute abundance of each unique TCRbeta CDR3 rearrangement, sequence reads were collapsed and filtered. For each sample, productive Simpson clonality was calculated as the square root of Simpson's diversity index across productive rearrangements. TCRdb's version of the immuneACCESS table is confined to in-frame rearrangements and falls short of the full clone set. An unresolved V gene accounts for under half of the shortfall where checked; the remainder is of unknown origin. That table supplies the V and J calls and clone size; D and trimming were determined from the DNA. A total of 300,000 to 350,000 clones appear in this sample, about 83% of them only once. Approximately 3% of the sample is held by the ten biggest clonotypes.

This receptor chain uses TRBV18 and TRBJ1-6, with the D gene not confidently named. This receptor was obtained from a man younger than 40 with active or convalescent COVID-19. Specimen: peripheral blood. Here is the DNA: TGTGCCAGCTCATTCCAGGACTGGGGTTCACCCCTCCACTTT. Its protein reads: CASSFQDWGSPLHF.